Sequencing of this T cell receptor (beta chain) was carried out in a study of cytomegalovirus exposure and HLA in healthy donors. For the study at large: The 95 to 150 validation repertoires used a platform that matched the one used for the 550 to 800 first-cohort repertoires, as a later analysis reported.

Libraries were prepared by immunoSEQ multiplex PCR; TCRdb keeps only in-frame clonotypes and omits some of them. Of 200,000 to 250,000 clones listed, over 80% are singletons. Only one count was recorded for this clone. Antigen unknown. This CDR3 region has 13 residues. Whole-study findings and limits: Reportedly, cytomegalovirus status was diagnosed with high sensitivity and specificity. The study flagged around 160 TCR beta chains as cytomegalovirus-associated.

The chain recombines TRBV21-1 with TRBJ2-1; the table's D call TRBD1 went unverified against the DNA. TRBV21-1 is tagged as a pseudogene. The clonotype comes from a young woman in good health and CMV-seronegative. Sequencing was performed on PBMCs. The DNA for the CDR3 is TGTGCCAGCGGGGGACAGGGGAGAAATGAGCAGTTCTTC. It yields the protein CASGGQGRNEQFF.